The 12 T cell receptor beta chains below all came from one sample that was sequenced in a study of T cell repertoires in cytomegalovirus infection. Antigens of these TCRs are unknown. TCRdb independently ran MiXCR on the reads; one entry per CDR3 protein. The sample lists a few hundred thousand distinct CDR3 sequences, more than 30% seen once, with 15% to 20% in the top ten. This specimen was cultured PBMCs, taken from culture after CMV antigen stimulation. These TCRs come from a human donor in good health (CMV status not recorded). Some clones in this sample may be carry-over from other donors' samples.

Here the CDR3 reads CASSLDAQGFWDGYTF. The DNA of the CDR3 is TGTGCCAGCAGCTTGGACGCTCAAGGGTTTTGGGATGGCTACACCTTC. This chain links TRBV5-4 with TRBJ1-2; D is undetermined. Per germline, CDR1 SGHNT and CDR2 YYREEE (reference sequence). Trimming cost V 0 bases and J 6 bases, with 18 bases left between them. The CDR3 consists of 16 residues.

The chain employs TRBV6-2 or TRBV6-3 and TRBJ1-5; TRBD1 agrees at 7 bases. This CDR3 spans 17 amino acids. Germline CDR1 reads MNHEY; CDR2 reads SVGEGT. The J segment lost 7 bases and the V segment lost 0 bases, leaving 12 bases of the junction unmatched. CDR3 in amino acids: CASSYSRGQRISQPQHF. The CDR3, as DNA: TGTGCCAGCAGTTACTCGAGGGGACAGCGGATTTCCCAGCCCCAGCATTTT.

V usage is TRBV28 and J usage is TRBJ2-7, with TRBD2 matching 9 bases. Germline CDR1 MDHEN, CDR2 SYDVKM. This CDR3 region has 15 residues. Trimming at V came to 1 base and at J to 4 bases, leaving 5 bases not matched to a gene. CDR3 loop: CASSLLISGSYEQYF. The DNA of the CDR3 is TGTGCCAGCAGTTTATTAATTAGCGGGAGTTACGAGCAGTACTTC.

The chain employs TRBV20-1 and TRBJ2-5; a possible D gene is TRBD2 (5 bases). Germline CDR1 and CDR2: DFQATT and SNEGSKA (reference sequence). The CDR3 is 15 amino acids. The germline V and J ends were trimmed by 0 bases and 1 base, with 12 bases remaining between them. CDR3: CSARDREAPQETQYF. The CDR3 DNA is TGCAGTGCTAGAGACCGGGAAGCGCCCCAAGAGACCCAGTACTTC.

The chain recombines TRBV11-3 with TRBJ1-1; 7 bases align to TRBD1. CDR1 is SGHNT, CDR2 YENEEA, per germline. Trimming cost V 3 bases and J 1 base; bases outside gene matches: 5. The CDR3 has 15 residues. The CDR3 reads CASSFRRTGNTEAFF. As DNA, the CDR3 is TGTGCCAGCAGCTTCAGACGGACAGGGAACACTGAAGCTTTCTTT.

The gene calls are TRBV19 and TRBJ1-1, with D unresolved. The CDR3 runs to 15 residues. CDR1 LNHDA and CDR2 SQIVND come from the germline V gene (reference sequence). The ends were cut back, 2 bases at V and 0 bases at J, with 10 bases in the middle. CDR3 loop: CASSIPGIMNTEAFF. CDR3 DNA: TGTGCCAGTAGTATACCGGGGATCATGAACACTGAAGCTTTCTTT.

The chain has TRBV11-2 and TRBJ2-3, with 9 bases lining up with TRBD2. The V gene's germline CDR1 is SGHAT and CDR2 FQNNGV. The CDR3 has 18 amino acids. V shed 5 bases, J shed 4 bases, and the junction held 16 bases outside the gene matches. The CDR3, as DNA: TGTGCCAGCAGCACGACCACTAGCGGGTGGACTAAGGCAGATACGCAGTATTTT. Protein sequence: CASSTTTSGWTKADTQYF.

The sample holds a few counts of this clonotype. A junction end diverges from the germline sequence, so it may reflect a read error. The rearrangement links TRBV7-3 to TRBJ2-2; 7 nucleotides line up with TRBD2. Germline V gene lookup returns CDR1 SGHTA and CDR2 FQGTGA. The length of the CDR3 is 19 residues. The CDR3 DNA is TGTGCCAGCGGCTTAGTGTCAGCGGGAAGGCTGGGAAACACCGGGGAGCTGTTTTTT. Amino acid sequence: CASGLVSAGRLGNTGELFF.

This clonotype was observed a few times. CDR3: CASSLIVPPGMWETQYF. The CDR3 nucleotides read TGCGCCAGCAGCTTGATAGTCCCCCCAGGGATGTGGGAGACCCAGTACTTC. This sequence joins TRBV5-1 and TRBJ2-5; D possibly corresponds to TRBD1 (5 bases). The CDR3 has 17 residues. The germline gives CDR1 SGHRS, CDR2 YFSETQ. Deletions cut 1 base from V and 5 bases from J, with 21 bases between.

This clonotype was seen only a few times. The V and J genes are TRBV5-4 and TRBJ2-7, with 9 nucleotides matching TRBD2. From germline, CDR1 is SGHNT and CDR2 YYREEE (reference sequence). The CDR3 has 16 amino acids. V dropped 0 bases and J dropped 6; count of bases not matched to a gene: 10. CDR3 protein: CASSLAWSGRFSEQYF. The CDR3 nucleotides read TGTGCCAGCAGCTTGGCCTGGAGCGGGAGGTTCTCCGAGCAGTACTTC.

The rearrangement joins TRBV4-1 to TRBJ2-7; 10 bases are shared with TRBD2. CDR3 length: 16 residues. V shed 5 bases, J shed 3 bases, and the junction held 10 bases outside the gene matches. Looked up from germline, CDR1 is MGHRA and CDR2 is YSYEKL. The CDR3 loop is CASSARLAGLFYEQYF. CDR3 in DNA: TGCGCCAGCAGCGCCCGACTAGCGGGTCTATTCTACGAGCAGTACTTC.

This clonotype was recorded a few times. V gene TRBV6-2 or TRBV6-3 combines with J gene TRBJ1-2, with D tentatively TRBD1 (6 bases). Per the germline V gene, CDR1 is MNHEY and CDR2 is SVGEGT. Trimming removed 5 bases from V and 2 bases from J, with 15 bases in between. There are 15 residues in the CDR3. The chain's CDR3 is CASSRPSQGNYGYTF. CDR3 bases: TGTGCCAGCAGTCGCCCGTCCCAGGGGAACTATGGCTACACCTTC.